Below are 4 T cell receptor beta chains sequenced from a single sample in a study of shared clonotypes between healthy human individuals (dated by TCRdb to 2019 to 2021). The protocol used for the library was the immunoSEQ multiplex PCR assay. Imported from immuneACCESS, the table was reduced by TCRdb to in-frame sequences with V and J called. These copies leave out some clones; in studies compared against another copy, an unresolved V gene accounts for under half, and the cause of the remainder is not known. The sample table records around 1.9 million clones; around 93% of these occur just once. The ten largest clones take up over 1.5% of the sample. For the CD8 naive samples, CD45RO-negative cells were positively selected for CCR7, yielding a CD45RA+CCR7+ population from which TemRA cells were excluded. Sequencing used naive CD8+ T cells from PBMCs. In light of the paper, this sample's cell subset or site label describes: CD45RA+CCR7+. The receptors derive from a man in his late teens or twenties in good health. Some clones in this sample may be carry-over from other donors' samples.

Notes on this clone: This CDR3 is also generated by other DNA sequences in the sample. The rearrangement links TRBV11-3 to TRBJ2-2, with unresolved D. V was pared by 6 bases and J by 4 bases, with 3 bases between. Per germline, CDR1 SGHNT and CDR2 YENEEA. There are 11 residues in the CDR3. In DNA, the CDR3 is TGTGCCAGCAGTGGCACCGGGGAGCTGTTTTTT. The encoded protein is CASSGTGELFF.

As for this clone: The same CDR3 can be traced to other DNA sequences in this sample. The rearrangement links TRBV27 to TRBJ2-7; either TRBD1 or TRBD2 may fit D (5 bases each). Trimming stripped 0 bases from V and 0 bases from J, with 12 bases between. The CDR3 is made up of 16 amino acids. Germline V CDR1 and CDR2: MNHEY, SMNVEV (reference sequence). The CDR3 bases are TGTGCCAGCAGTTTATCCGCAGGGACCTCCTCCTACGAGCAGTACTTC. It translates to CASSLSAGTSSYEQYF.

The chain links TRBV11-3 to TRBJ2-3, with D possibly TRBD1 on 6 matching bases. Germline V CDR1 and CDR2: SGHNT, YENEEA. V was shortened by 3 bases and J by 3 bases, with 13 bases between the two germline ends. The length of the CDR3 is 15 residues. CDR3 region: CASSFRGAGTDTQYF. The CDR3 DNA reads TGTGCCAGCAGCTTCAGGGGCGCAGGGACAGATACGCAGTATTTT.

Only one count was recorded for this clone. This chain connects TRBV25-1 to TRBJ2-7; D ambiguous. The V gene lost 3 bases and the J gene lost 3 bases, with 9 bases spanning the gap. Germline CDR1 is MGHDK and CDR2 is SYGVNS. This CDR3 spans 13 amino acids. The CDR3 DNA reads TGTGCCAGCAGTGACACGTTATACTACGAGCAGTACTTC. It codes for CASSDTLYYEQYF.